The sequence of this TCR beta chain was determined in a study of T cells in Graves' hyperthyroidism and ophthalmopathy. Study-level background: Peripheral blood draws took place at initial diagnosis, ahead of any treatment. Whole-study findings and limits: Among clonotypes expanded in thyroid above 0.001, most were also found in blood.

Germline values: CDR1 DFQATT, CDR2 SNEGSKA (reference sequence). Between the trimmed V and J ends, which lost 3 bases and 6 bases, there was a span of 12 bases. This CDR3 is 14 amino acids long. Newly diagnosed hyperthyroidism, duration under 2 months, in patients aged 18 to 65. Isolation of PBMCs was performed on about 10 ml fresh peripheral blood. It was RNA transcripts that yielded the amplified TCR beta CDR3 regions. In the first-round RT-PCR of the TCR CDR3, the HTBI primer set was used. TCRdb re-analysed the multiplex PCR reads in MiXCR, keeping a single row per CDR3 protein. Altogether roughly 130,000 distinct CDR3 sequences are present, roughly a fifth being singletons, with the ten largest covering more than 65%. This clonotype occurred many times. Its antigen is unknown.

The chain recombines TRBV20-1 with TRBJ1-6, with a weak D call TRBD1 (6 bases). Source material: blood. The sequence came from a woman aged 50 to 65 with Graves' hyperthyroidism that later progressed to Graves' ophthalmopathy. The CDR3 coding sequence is TGCAGTGCTAGGGAGGGCAGGGGTAATTCACCCCTCCACTTT. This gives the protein CSAREGRGNSPLHF.